Reported below is one TCR beta chain. The observed sequence ends 3 residues before the CDR3 terminus, with the missing tail filled in from the germline J gene. This record belongs to a study of T cells in women clearing cervical HPV infection. As for the study in general: Cases' blood sampling followed lesion detection by median about 150 days (90 to 200).

Clones were sequenced by immunoSEQ multiplex PCR, and TCRdb holds only the in-frame ones, with some missing. This table holds more than 45,000 clones. The ends lost 0 bases at V and 5 bases at J; junction bases unmatched: 2. The length of the CDR3 is 14 residues. Germline CDR1 reads SGHRS; CDR2 reads YFSETQ. Sequenced: blood buffy coat. This clonotype was obtained from a woman between 18 and 75 years old with a cervical HPV16 infection that either progressed to CIN3+ or cleared (not recorded which). This chain links TRBV5-1 with TRBJ1-1, with 9 bases that match TRBD1. The CDR3 loop is CASSLEGQGTEAFF. CDR3 DNA (partial): TGCGCCAGCAGCTTGGAGGGACAGGGAACTGAA.